This T cell receptor (beta chain) was found in a study of blood T cell repertoires in COVID-19 (dated by TCRdb to between 2020 and 2021). Concerning the study at large: Samples from collaborators originated in the United States, Italy and Spain and spanned both the acute and convalescent phases of COVID-19. The prospective study material was composed of cDNA or gDNA derived from T cells, B-cell-depleted T cells, or PBMCs. The dataset comprised deeply sampled blood TCRbeta repertoires from subjects exposed to, actively infected with, or recovered from COVID-19. The repertoires were made available in a free public database intended to serve as a resource for research on the immune response to SARS-CoV-2. The samples were drawn from the first 160 participants of the ongoing ImmuneRACE study and from 1,254 subjects provided by 6 global collaborators. Nearly every sample came with metadata listing a de-identified subject ID, COVID-19 status, age in years and sex. HLA class I and class II types, where available, came from metadata supplied by the sample provider rather than from assay-based typing.

Whole blood was collected in K2EDTA tubes by collaborating institutions according to the institutions' own protocols. For TCRbeta analysis, collaborators shipped samples as frozen whole blood, isolated PBMCs, or DNA extracted from either of those sample types. V and J are truncated by 0 bases and 5 bases respectively, leaving an intervening sequence of 11 bases. The CDR1 and CDR2 encoded by the germline V gene are MDHEN and SYDVKM. The CDR3 contains 15 residues, cysteine and phenylalanine counted. The read is trimmed to its CDR3 DNA, 45 bases read in frame from base 1. The immunoSEQ Assay, a bias-controlled multiplex PCR, was used to amplify TCRbeta CDR3 regions from genomic DNA. On the study's bioinformatics: Nucleated cell counts per sample were estimated from amplification of reference gene primers within the assay. Sequence reads were collapsed and filtered to measure the absolute abundance of every unique TCRbeta CDR3 rearrangement. For each sample, productive Simpson clonality was calculated as the square root of Simpson's diversity index across productive rearrangements. TCRdb limited this immuneACCESS table to in-frame rearrangements with V and J called. A share of clones is missing; checked studies link under half to unresolved V genes, and the rest is unexplained. V, J and clone size derive from that table, while D and trimming were established from the DNA sequence. In this sample the table shows roughly 100,000 clones, 82% of which occur a single time. In total, the top ten clones hold roughly 5% of the sample.

The investigation overall reported the following: Clinical and demographic metadata were provided uncurated, with the amount varying by source and participant.

This clone was picked up a small number of times. The antigen it binds to is not known. No base qualities exist here, and no much larger clone lies one base off it. This sequence uses TRBV28 and TRBJ1-5; a confident D gene designation cannot be given. This clonotype originated in a man in his fifties or sixties with acute or convalescent COVID-19. Input material: peripheral blood. The CDR3 protein sequence reads: CASSLWASGYQPQHF. The DNA is as follows: TGTGCCAGCAGTTTATGGGCCTCGGGATATCAGCCCCAGCATTTT.